Here is one TCR beta chain with its context. Its antigen has not been determined. Base qualities are not at hand, and no much larger clone is one base apart. Its CDR3 holds 16 amino acids, cysteine through phenylalanine. The kept DNA is CDR3 alone, 48 bases in frame from the first base. The germline V gene specifies SGHTA as CDR1 and FQGTGA as CDR2. After removal of 6 bases from V and 4 bases from J, the junction retains 11 bases not matched to a gene. This specimen comes from a study of cytomegalovirus exposure and HLA in healthy donors (dated by TCRdb to 2017 to 2019). General notes on the study: An earlier analysis of 550 to 700 of the donors reported approximately 290 Gb of sequence data and some 120 million unique TCR beta sequences from about 200 million T cells. HLA typing included class I and class II loci at four-digit resolution. Every discovery cohort repertoire had been produced on one sequencing platform. An earlier analysis of fewer than 700 of the donors applied high-throughput TCR beta sequencing to assess whether each TCR beta V gene segment acted as functional or pseudogenic. Across approximately 400 genotyped donors of the cohort, an average of approximately 240,000 unique TCR beta nucleotide sequences per donor were sequenced, and approximately 19% of those sequences were non-productive. Genome-wide SNP genotypes for about 55% of the roughly 670 donors were used in a later genetic analysis, which treated that subset as a discovery cohort. Among the approximately 400 genotyped donors, more than 70% belonged to the genetic ancestry cluster associated with self-reported Caucasian donors. Donor age, sex, ethnicity and CMV serostatus were compiled together with the repertoire data. About 320 gigabases of sequencing data and approximately 85 million unique TCR sequences were included in an early release covering roughly 600 HLA-typed donors. A later analysis re-examined previously published TCR beta repertoires from 610 or so donors and added high-resolution HLA genotyping to investigate patterns of TCR occurrence. Along with the roughly 670-subject first cohort, a separate validation cohort of approximately 110 different subjects was used. The T cell repertoires of 700 or so subjects were profiled by immunosequencing and related to cytomegalovirus serostatus. Four to six DR-DQ haplotypes were handled as single units for association and clustering because linkage in the cohort was strong. The study aimed to test whether signatures of past pathogen exposure could be identified by cataloging public T cell receptors. The number of typed donors differed by locus: about 620-640 for A, B, C, DRB1 and DQB1; 522 for DQA1; some 610 for DPA1; and roughly 470 for DPB1. In the later analysis, no new phenotypic data were used to find candidate immune exposures; instead, reliance was placed on TCR beta sequences and their occurrence across donors. High-throughput TCR immunosequencing, statistical association of individual TCRs with disease status, and machine learning were combined to predict cytomegalovirus infection status.

Receptor amplification or capture employed the immunoSEQ multiplex PCR assay. A mixture of 60 forward primers for TCR Vbeta segments and 13 reverse primers for TCR Jbeta segments was used in the multiplex PCR. The CDR3 region of rearranged TCR beta genes was amplified from genomic DNA with a multiplex PCR assay. The amplified TCR beta libraries were sequenced on the Illumina HiSeq System as 87-base-pair reads. The source study handled its data this way. Across the 670 or so repertoires, a later analysis counted 80 million or so unique TCR beta chains, about 10 million of which were shared by at least two donors. A nearest-neighbor algorithm error-corrected the raw reads and collapsed the reads into unique sequences, merging closely related sequences to remove PCR and sequencing errors. To assign V, D and J gene segments, CDR3 sequences were aligned to IMGT reference sequences. For a sequence to be retained, a match of at least six nucleotides was required to both a V gene segment and a J gene segment. A rearrangement was called productive if the CDR3 had no stop codons and remained in frame with V and J, and every other rearrangement was called non-productive. CDR3 was defined by IMGT convention, running from the second conserved V-encoded cysteine to the conserved J-encoded phenylalanine. The earlier analysis of about 620 of the donors excluded sequences that lacked an unambiguous match to a single V gene segment. An earlier analysis of a few hundred of the donors called V segments functional above 56.7% productive rearrangements and segregating when the between-donor standard deviation exceeded 5%. A statistical classification framework was built for diagnosing cytomegalovirus status from the catalog of TCR beta chain sequences. In a later analysis, V and J genes were assigned by comparing TCR nucleotide sequences against IMGT/GENE-DB human TR gene sequences. A later analysis assigned CDR3 sequences and most-parsimonious VDJ recombination scenarios with the TCRdist pipeline. A later analysis defined each TCR beta chain by its CDR3 amino acid sequence plus V-gene family, and excluded reads lacking a unique V-gene family. A later analysis removed roughly 590 highly shared, low-generation-probability nucleotide sequences to deal with suspected cross-contamination and a sequencing artifact. In a later analysis, a clonal expansion index for each public chain was calculated from normalized within-repertoire ranks of inferred template counts. In a later analysis, generation probabilities were computed with a VDJ recombination model fitted to out-of-frame rearrangements, and the resulting probabilities were checked against IGoR. A later analysis scored TCR-TCR, TCR-HLA and TCR-CMV co-occurrence with hypergeometric tests, applying a repertoire-size bias correction to TCR pairs. To estimate false discovery rates, a later analysis permuted the HLA or CMV assignments 20 times. In a later analysis, co-occurring TCRs were grouped with DBSCAN, and TCRdist sequence similarity was added when clustering was performed within HLA-allele-positive subsets. Repertoires with fewer than 30,000 or more than 120,000 public chains were left out of co-occurrence clustering, as were about 5 repertoires with anomalous nucleotide sharing. The immuneACCESS repertoire file appears here via TCRdb, limited to in-frame rearrangements. These files lack a portion of the clones; in checked studies, under half of the deficit traces to unresolved V genes, and the cause of the others is not known. The DNA gave D and trimming, while V, J and clone size come from that table. Across this sample there are around 150,000 clones, with around three quarters seen only once. The ten largest account for less than 8.5% of the sample.

In total, 600 or so healthy bone marrow donors made up the cohort. Cohort members were all nominally healthy when sampled, although unrecorded immune exposures were likely present. The donor was CMV seropositive and belonged to the group of a few hundred seropositive cohort members. Each donor provided a peripheral blood sample, and peripheral blood mononuclear cells were used for TCR beta sequencing. Genomic DNA extraction from the blood cell samples was performed with the Qiagen DNeasy Blood Extraction Kit. General study outcomes and caveats: According to the authors, the approach could potentially be generalized to other disease states and immunological phenotypes. Several of the top co-occurrence clusters appeared to be linked to parvovirus B19, influenza, CMV and Epstein-Barr virus, according to a later analysis. A further reported finding was that TCR beta sequences accurately predicted the HLA-A and HLA-B alleles for most subjects in the first cohort. The classifier was reported to diagnose cytomegalovirus status with high specificity and sensitivity in both the original and validation cohorts. Because HLA typing was unavailable for some donors at each locus, only the typed subset was used in association tests. The earlier analysis of approximately 590 of the donors excluded around 17 rarely observed V segments, including chromosome 9 orphons, because counts were too low. Compared with the roughly 700-donor mean, donors in an Asian-associated ancestry cluster had fewer N-insertions in productive TCRs, according to a later genetic analysis. Assigning TCR associations to individual alleles was difficult when HLA alleles, especially DR and DQ, strongly co-occurred. According to a later analysis, TCR association rates differed among HLA loci, with DRB1 alleles showing the most associated TCRs and HLA-C alleles showing the fewest. Presence/absence analyses assumed roughly uniform sequencing depth across donors, an assumption that may not hold. In vitro tests confirmed that a few of the cytomegalovirus-associated TCR beta chains recognize cytomegalovirus antigens. Most TCR sequences were observed very rarely across donors, whereas some public TCRs were present in many individuals. A later genetic analysis associated a missense DCLRE1C variant with V-gene and J-gene trimming of TCR beta chains, and an independent cohort replicated the association. At a false discovery rate of 0.05, a later analysis linked around 15,000 TCR beta sequences to specific HLA alleles. The only immune exposure information available for the cohort was CMV serostatus. The sequencing pipeline was judged likely to have produced a cluster of highly shared sequence variants as a technical artifact. The study listed approximately 150 TCR beta chains as associated with cytomegalovirus. Because the 87-base-pair reads could not distinguish some IMGT-functional V segments, including TRBV6-2 and TRBV6-3, those segments were excluded. In an earlier analysis of more than 500 of the donors, most TCR beta V segments appeared in productive rearrangements about 87% or about 30% of the time, broadly matching IMGT annotations. Correlated functional status among segregating V segments might reflect linkage disequilibrium, but an unknown experimental factor could not be ruled out. In a later analysis, most CMV-associated TCR beta chains were found to appear HLA-restricted, with HLA associations seemingly driven largely by CMV exposure. In a later analysis, HLA-associated TCR beta chains were found to be more clonally expanded and to have lower generation probabilities than equally common non-associated chains. Only TCR beta chains were sequenced in this cohort, and the absence of alpha or paired-chain data limited detectable features.

This TCR derives from a man aged 35 to 55 in good health and CMV-seropositive. The V and J genes are TRBV7-3 and TRBJ2-2; TRBD1 aligns with 7 central bases. The specimen sequenced was PBMCs. The CDR3 protein sequence reads: CASSYDRARGTGELFF. The base sequence is TGTGCCAGCAGTTACGACAGGGCACGGGGCACCGGGGAGCTGTTTTTT. When the CDR3 is completed using the reference TRBV7-3 and TRBJ2-2 genes on either side, the full variable domain is GAGVSQTPSNKVTEKGKYVELRCDPISGHTALYWYRQSLGQGPEFLIYFQGTGAADDSGLPNDRFFAVRPEGSVSTLKIQRTERGDSAVYLCASSYDRARGTGELFFGEGSRLTVL.